This TCR beta chain was identified in a study of regulatory T cells in long-lasting Graves disease. Findings and caveats of the study: Having few samples may have compromised the accuracy.

This clonotype occurred many times. Its specificity is not known. HTBI primers from iRepertoire and Arm-PCR of CDR3 regions yielded the TCR beta libraries. TCRdb re-analysed the multiplex PCR reads in MiXCR, keeping a single row per CDR3 protein. Of a few hundred thousand distinct CDR3 sequences in the sample, roughly 16% are singletons; the top ten hold 20% to 25%. Time point defined: newly diagnosed GD, antithyroid drugs for less than 3 months. TCR sequences were obtained from RNA taken from PBMCs. This CDR3 is built from 13 residues. Trimming took off 3 bases at V and 6 bases at J, with 15 bases between the two ends. Germline CDR1 reads DFQATT; CDR2 reads SNEGSKA (reference sequence). These data are also associated with another study on T cells in Graves' hyperthyroidism and ophthalmopathy.

This receptor was obtained from a woman between 18 and 29 years old with Graves disease. The starting material was peripheral blood mononuclear cells (PBMCs), obtained at new diagnosis, from a patient treated with antithyroid drugs. The rearrangement links TRBV20-1 to TRBJ2-7; D perhaps matches TRBD1 (6 bases). The chain's CDR3 is CSARVIKGGEQYF. The CDR3 coding sequence is TGCAGTGCTAGGGTCATAAAAGGGGGCGAGCAGTACTTC.